This TCR beta chain is from a study of T cell changes during pregnancy in multiple sclerosis. The assay was immunoSEQ multiplex PCR, and TCRdb's table has in-frame clones only and misses some. The sample records fewer than 70,000 clones, just over 90% being singletons. After removal of 3 bases from V and 10 bases from J, the junction contained 6 bases not matched to a gene. Looked up from germline, CDR1 is SGHAT and CDR2 is FQNNGV. This CDR3 contains 13 residues. The sequence came from a female donor with multiple sclerosis, enrolled in a pregnancy study. The chain is built from TRBV11-2 and TRBJ2-1, with 7 bases fitting TRBD1. The sequenced sample was peripheral blood, obtained in the third trimester of pregnancy. CDR3 region: CASSLGQFGEQFF. CDR3 DNA sequence: TGTGCCAGCAGCTTGGGACAGTTTGGCGAGCAGTTCTTC. Complete variable domain (other parts from reference TRBV11-2 and TRBJ2-1): EAGVAQSPRYKIIEKRQSVAFWCNPISGHATLYWYQQILGQGPKLLIQFQNNGVVDDSQLPKDRFSAERLKGVDSTLKIQPAKLEDSAVYLCASSLGQFGEQFFGPGTRLTVL.